The 4 T cell receptor beta chains reported below all come from one sample, sequenced in a study of identical twins. TCRdb used MiXCR to reprocess the 5' RACE reads, holding one entry per CDR3 protein. The profile shows some 500,000 distinct CDR3 sequences, around a tenth of them singletons. The sample was also reused in another study, on yellow fever vaccine responses in identical twins.

Sequenced sample: PBMCs. The source of these receptors is a woman under 30 in good health.

This clonotype was detected ten times or more. J is TRBJ1-2 and V is TRBV6-5; the match to TRBD1 covers 7 bases. The CDR3 loop spans 15 amino acids. CDR1 is MNHEY, CDR2 SVGAGI, per germline. Unmatched junction bases numbered 11, after V lost 2 bases and J lost 8 bases. CDR3 loop: CASSYGGRGFGGYTF. The CDR3 DNA is TGTGCCAGCAGTTACGGTGGCAGGGGGTTCGGCGGCTACACCTTC.

CDR3 bases: TGTGCCAGCAGCTCCAGGGAACGCGGCTACACCTTC. Its protein is CASSSRERGYTF. This chain uses TRBV11-2 with TRBJ1-2; D perhaps matches TRBD1 (5 bases). The CDR3 sequence is 12 residues long. Germline-derived CDR1 and CDR2 are SGHAT and FQNNGV. The V and J ends lost 4 bases and 8 bases respectively, with 11 bases between them.

This clonotype was seen many times. The chain carries TRBV29-1 and TRBJ2-5, with 8 bases that match TRBD2. This CDR3 has 13 amino acids. Germline CDR1 reads SQVTM; CDR2 reads ANQGSEA. V lost 3 bases, J lost 4 bases, and 4 bases stayed unmatched. The CDR3 nucleotides read TGCAGCGTTGAGGTTGCGGGAGGAGAGACCCAGTACTTC. This encodes CSVEVAGGETQYF. Combining the CDR3 with reference TRBV29-1 and TRBJ2-5 gives the whole variable domain SAVISQKPSRDICQRGTSLTIQCQVDSQVTMMFWYRQQPGQSLTLIATANQGSEATYESGFVIDKFPISRPNLTFSTLTVSNMSPEDSSIYLCSVEVAGGETQYFGPGTRLLVL.

This clonotype was seen many times. J is TRBJ1-1 and V is TRBV15, with 7 bases aligning to TRBD1. From germline, CDR1 is LNHNV and CDR2 YYDKDF (reference sequence). The CDR3 covers 16 residues. The junction had 12 bases not matched to a gene; V was cut back by 3 bases and J by 5 bases. Written as DNA, the CDR3 is TGTGCCACCAGCAGGGGGGACCAGGGGGGCAGAACTGAAGCTTTCTTT. Protein product: CATSRGDQGGRTEAFF. The entire variable domain, with the rest obtained from reference TRBV15 and TRBJ1-1, is as follows: DAMVIQNPRYQVTQFGKPVTLSCSQTLNHNVMYWYQQKSSQAPKLLFHYYDKDFNNEADTPDNFQSRRPNTSFCFLDIRSPGLGDTAMYLCATSRGDQGGRTEAFFGQGTRLTVV.